The 4 T cell receptor beta chains below all came from one sample that was sequenced in a study of beta chain features in type 1 diabetes. Sequenced material consisted of expressed TCRB transcripts (all of the isolated RNA was reverse transcribed). TCRdb keeps only in-frame clones here, not all; method: immunoSEQ multiplex PCR. Of roughly 450,000 clones listed, around 13% are singletons. The specimen was naive CD4+ T cells from blood. These receptors all stem from a man aged 30 to 45 in good health.

The chain joins TRBV14 to TRBJ2-7; 11 bases agree with TRBD2. V trimming: 5 bases; J trimming: 3 bases; junction bases outside the gene matches: 3. Germline CDR1 and CDR2: SGHDN and FVKESK. The CDR3 covers 14 residues. CDR3 residues: CASSSGTSGYEQYV. The CDR3 region has the DNA TGTGCCAGCAGCTCGGGGACTAGCGGCTACGAGCAGTACGTC.

V and J are TRBV30 and TRBJ1-2; TRBD1 might be the D (5 bases). Germline lookup yields CDR1 GTSNPN and CDR2 SVGIG (reference sequence). The CDR3 is 14 amino acids. Trimming took off 5 bases at V and 0 bases at J, with 13 bases between the two ends. CDR3 bases: TGTGCCTGGGGTATAGACAGAGCTAACTATGGCTACACCTTC. It specifies CAWGIDRANYGYTF.

The gene calls are TRBV25-1 and TRBJ1-1; 8 bases are a match to TRBD1. Germline lookup yields CDR1 MGHDK and CDR2 SYGVNS. The CDR3 contains 18 residues. V shed 5 bases and J 2 bases; nucleotides not matched to a gene: 16. This chain's CDR3 is CASSLSRGTGRVNTEAFF. The CDR3 DNA reads as TGTGCCAGCAGTCTATCTAGGGGGACAGGCAGAGTAAACACTGAAGCTTTCTTT.

This clone has a handful of counts. The gene calls are TRBV25-1 and TRBJ1-1; TRBD1 matches 7 bases. Trimming cost V 4 bases and J 8 bases; bases outside gene matches: 7. The CDR3 has 13 residues. The germline gives CDR1 MGHDK, CDR2 SYGVNS. CDR3 residues: CASSAQGRYEAFF. CDR3 in DNA: TGTGCCAGCAGTGCACAGGGGAGATACGAAGCTTTCTTT.